This T cell receptor beta chain is drawn from a study of blood T cell repertoires in COVID-19. About the study: The samples span acute and convalescent COVID-19 from the United States, Italy and Spain. The analysed material was cDNA or gDNA that came from T cells, B-cell-depleted T cells, or PBMCs.

Per the study methods: Reference gene primer amplification gave nucleated cell count estimates. Sequencing used immunoSEQ multiplex PCR; TCRdb keeps in-frame clones, though not all of them. The V and J calls and clone size were taken over from that table, and D and trimming were inferred from the DNA. The table includes over 150,000 clones, 70% to 90% detected once. This CDR3 has 16 amino acids. The J segment lost 4 bases and the V segment lost 0 bases, leaving 5 bases of the junction unmatched. Germline CDR1 is SGHVS and CDR2 is FQNEAQ. The source is a man aged 50-59 years who had recovered from COVID-19. V usage is TRBV7-8 and J usage is TRBJ1-5; 8 bases align to TRBD1. The sequenced sample was peripheral blood. CDR3 protein: CASSLARQGKNQPQHF. The CDR3 coding sequence is TGTGCCAGCAGCTTAGCGAGACAGGGGAAGAATCAGCCCCAGCATTTT.